These T cell receptor beta chains were read from a single sample in a study of metastatic and nonmetastatic thyroid tumors. TCRdb reanalyzed the PCR reads with MiXCR. The table lists roughly 30,000 clones, about 3.7% of them singletons. The sample consisted of blood. The receptors originated from a male donor with papillary thyroid cancer or a benign thyroid nodule (not recorded which). Some clones in this sample may be carry-over from other donors' samples. Each CDR3 is given with its conserved first and last residue. A D gene is named only where the DNA matches it firmly. Not all rows give a size; the values are once, few, many and, for expanded clones, a class.

v_gene	d_gene	j_gene	abundance	CDR3nt	CDR3aa
TRBV5-8	NA	TRBJ2-5	many	TGTGCCAGCAGCTTGGCTGAGTACCAAGAGACCCAGTACTTC	CASSLAEYQETQYF
TRBV19	NA	TRBJ1-3	few	TGTGCCAGTAGTCGAACAGGTAGCTCTGGAAACACCATATATTTT	CASSRTGSSGNTIYF
TRBV7-9	NA	TRBJ1-6	many	TGTGCCAGCAGCTTAGCGGTGACAGGACATAATTCACCCCTCCACTTT	CASSLAVTGHNSPLHF
TRBV27	NA	TRBJ1-1	few	TGTGCCAGCAGTTTTATGGGAAACACTGAAGCTTTCTTT	CASSFMGNTEAFF
TRBV11-2	NA	TRBJ2-7	many	TGTGCCAGCAGCTTAATGGCAGCCTCCTACGAGCAGTACTTC	CASSLMAASYEQYF
TRBV6-1	NA	TRBJ1-5	many	TGTGCCAGCAGCTCACGATCCGGTGGCAATCAGCCCCAGCATTTT	CASSSRSGGNQPQHF
TRBV9	NA	TRBJ1-5	many	TGTGCCAGCAGCGTCGGGGGTGAGGAGCCCCAGCATTTT	CASSVGGEEPQHF
TRBV27	NA	TRBJ2-5	NA	TGTGCCAGCTCGACTGGTACAGGTGGTGTTGAGACCCAGTACTTC	CASSTGTGGVETQYF
TRBV6-1	TRBD1	TRBJ1-6	medium-sized	TGTGCCAGCAGTGAAGTGGCAGGGGGACTTTCACCCCTCCACTTT	CASSEVAGGLSPLHF
TRBV6-2/TRBV6-3	TRBD1	TRBJ1-5	NA	TGTGCCAGCAGAACAGGGGATTCACAGCCCCAGCATTTT	CASRTGDSQPQHF
TRBV6-2/TRBV6-3	NA	TRBJ2-6	few	TGTGCCAGCAAGACCCCGGATAGCGGAGACTCTGGGGCCAACGTCCTGACTTTC	CASKTPDSGDSGANVLTF
TRBV19	TRBD2	TRBJ2-1	NA	TGTGCCAGTAGTATAATGGCTAGCGGCTACAATGAGCAGTTCTTC	CASSIMASGYNEQFF
TRBV28	NA	TRBJ1-4	many	TGTGCCAGCACGGGGGTCACTAATGAAAAACTGTTTTTT	CASTGVTNEKLFF
TRBV6-5	NA	TRBJ2-3	few	TGTGCCAGCAGTTACAGTCCGAGTACAGATACGCAGTATTTT	CASSYSPSTDTQYF
TRBV4-1	NA	TRBJ2-3	many	TGCGCCAGCAGCCAAGATCGGGGAGGCACCAGCACAGATACGCAGTATTTT	CASSQDRGGTSTDTQYF